This T cell receptor beta chain was captured in a study of PD-1 blockade in classical Hodgkin lymphoma. Germline CDR1 and CDR2: SGHDT and YYEEEE. CDR3 length equals 15 residues. Trimming at V came to 4 bases and at J to 6 bases, leaving 7 bases not matched to a gene. The method was immunoSEQ multiplex PCR; TCRdb's version includes in-frame clones alone and lacks a portion of them. Of tens of thousands of clones listed, approximately 92% are singletons. This clone occurred once. Time point described: cycle 4 day 1 (C4D1), after less than 7 weeks of nivolumab. Each of the patients experienced relapse following autologous stem cell transplantation, and their brentuximab vedotin exposure differed.

The chain employs TRBV5-6 and TRBJ2-2, with 9 bases matching TRBD2. The sample in question was peripheral blood mononuclear cells (PBMCs), obtained before the fourth cycle of nivolumab. The clonotype comes from a human donor with classical Hodgkin lymphoma. CDR3 residues: CASSTAGGRAGELFF. In nucleotides, the CDR3 is TGTGCCAGCAGCACAGCGGGGGGAAGGGCCGGGGAGCTGTTTTTT.